The next 2 T cell receptor beta chains were all read from a single sample in a study of cytomegalovirus exposure and HLA in healthy donors. Researchers ran the PCR with 60 Vbeta and 13 Jbeta primers. Measured with immunoSEQ multiplex PCR; TCRdb has only the in-frame clones, and not every one. This sample has roughly 200,000 clones; around 80% occur once, and the top ten carry approximately 4.4%. The sample taken for sequencing was PBMCs. These receptors all come from a woman under 40 in good health and CMV-seropositive.

The chain combines TRBV27 with TRBJ2-1; D might be TRBD2 (5 bases). CDR1 and CDR2 (germline): MNHEY, SMNVEV (reference sequence). This CDR3 has 17 residues. V was cut by 5 bases and J by 0 bases, with 17 bases left in between. The CDR3 DNA reads TGTGCCAGCAGTCTAGCTCTCTCCCCCGTCTCCTACAATGAGCAGTTCTTC. This translates into CASSLALSPVSYNEQFF.

The chain employs TRBV14 and TRBJ2-3; TRBD1 matches at 7 bases. The CDR3 spans 15 residues. V gave up 2 bases and J gave up 5 bases; unmatched junction bases: 7. Germline assignment: CDR1 SGHDN and CDR2 FVKESK. This CDR3 reads CASSQLGGVGDTQYF. In DNA, the CDR3 is TGTGCCAGCAGCCAACTAGGGGGCGTAGGAGATACGCAGTATTTT.